This is a list of T cell receptor beta chains from one sample in a study of CD8+ T cells in alopecia areata. Method: immunoSEQ multiplex PCR; TCRdb's copy keeps in-frame clones and lacks some. The sample carries about 100,000 clones, almost 60% recorded once. Specimen: CD8+ T cells sorted from blood, collected between weeks 55 and 65, from a patient treated with tofacitinib. Every receptor here comes from a human donor with alopecia areata. CDR3s include the opening cysteine and the closing phenylalanine or tryptophan. D genes are given only for firm matches. Part of the rows lack a size; the others show once, few, many or a class for expanded clones.

j_gene	abundance	d_gene	v_gene	CDR3aa	CDR3nt
TRBJ1-2	NA	NA	TRBV6-5	CASSLAQNYGYTF	TGTGCCAGCAGCCTTGCCCAAAACTATGGCTACACCTTC
TRBJ2-7	NA	NA	TRBV4-1	CASSQIGRAGAYEQYF	TGCGCCAGCAGCCAAATTGGGAGAGCTGGGGCCTACGAGCAGTACTTC
TRBJ2-7	few	TRBD1	TRBV29-1	CSVLRQGVLNYEQYF	TGCAGCGTCTTAAGACAGGGGGTTCTAAACTACGAGCAGTACTTC
TRBJ1-5	NA	NA	TRBV5-1	CASSPGGGNQPQHF	TGCGCCAGCAGCCCCGGGGGGGGCAATCAGCCCCAGCATTTT
TRBJ2-5	NA	TRBD2	TRBV13	CASSSGRAETQYF	TGTGCCAGCAGCTCAGGGAGGGCGGAGACCCAGTACTTC
TRBJ1-5	NA	TRBD1	TRBV2	CASSTGDLYGNQPQHF	TGTGCCAGCAGCACAGGGGACCTTTATGGCAATCAGCCCCAGCATTTT
TRBJ2-3	many	NA	TRBV7-9	CASNPKDGGHADTQYF	TGTGCCAGCAACCCGAAGGACGGGGGTCACGCGGATACGCAGTATTTT
TRBJ2-5	NA	NA	TRBV29-1	CSVSEETQYF	TGCAGCGTTTCGGAAGAGACCCAGTACTTC
TRBJ1-1	NA	TRBD1	TRBV30	CACRGPRPIAAFF	TGTGCCTGCAGGGGGCCCCGGCCCATTGCAGCTTTCTTT
TRBJ1-5	NA	TRBD1	TRBV2	CASSPGTVSNQPQHF	TGTGCCAGCAGTCCCGGGACAGTTAGCAATCAGCCCCAGCATTTT
TRBJ1-2	NA	NA	TRBV5-6	CASSFGGGSYGYTF	TGTGCCAGCAGCTTCGGTGGGGGATCCTATGGCTACACCTTC
TRBJ1-5	NA	TRBD1	TRBV6-5	CASSLTGSSNQPQHF	TGTGCCAGCAGTCTGACAGGGTCGAGCAATCAGCCCCAGCATTTT
TRBJ1-4	NA	NA	TRBV7-9	CASSLGTTTNEKLFF	TGTGCCAGCAGCTTAGGAACCACAACTAATGAAAAACTGTTTTTT
TRBJ1-1	few	TRBD1	TRBV5-1	CASSSPETGENTEAFF	TGCGCCAGCAGCTCCCCTGAGACAGGGGAAAACACTGAAGCTTTCTTT
TRBJ1-4	few	TRBD1	TRBV7-6	CASSSRIPGQGNEKLFF	TGTGCCAGCAGCTCAAGGATACCGGGACAGGGCAACGAAAAACTGTTTTTT
TRBJ1-1	NA	NA	TRBV9	CASSVVGGSEAFF	TGTGCCAGCAGCGTAGTCGGGGGTTCTGAAGCTTTCTTT
TRBJ2-3	NA	TRBD2	TRBV7-2	CASSFPLAGGPGADTQYF	TGTGCCAGCAGCTTTCCGCTAGCGGGGGGCCCCGGAGCAGATACGCAGTATTTT
TRBJ1-2	NA	NA	TRBV9	CASSVVGRDISPYGYTF	TGTGCCAGCAGCGTAGTAGGCAGGGATATTAGCCCGTATGGCTACACCTTC
TRBJ2-1	NA	NA	TRBV5-1	CASSPDNEQFF	TGCGCCAGCAGTCCGGATAATGAGCAGTTCTTC
TRBJ1-2	NA	NA	TRBV15	CATSRDSASYYGYTF	TGTGCCACCAGCAGAGATTCGGCCAGCTACTATGGCTACACCTTC
TRBJ1-2	NA	TRBD1	TRBV29-1	CSVEELTGAYVGGYTF	TGCAGCGTTGAGGAATTGACAGGGGCGTACGTTGGTGGCTACACCTTC